This TCR beta chain appears in the sequencing data of a study of metastatic and nonmetastatic thyroid tumors (dated by TCRdb to about 2020). Regarding the complete study: Repertoires were compared across peripheral blood and tumor or nodule tissue samples from malignant and benign thyroid patients.

Results and caveats for the whole study, not just this receptor: In both blood and tumor samples, malignant tumors were reported to have significantly higher TCR beta diversity than benign nodules.

This clone was observed at least ten times. Its antigen remains undetermined. No much larger clone is present one base from it, and per-base qualities are unavailable. Counted from cysteine to phenylalanine, this CDR3 has 13 amino acids. Just CDR3 DNA is preserved here, 39 bases in frame from base 1. V is cut by 1 base and J by 3 bases, and the space between the germline ends is 8 bases. In the germline V gene, CDR1 corresponds to SQVTM and CDR2 to ANQGSEA. None of the patients had been given any treatment before thyroid surgery. The study retrospectively analysed patient clinical samples collected from about 2012 to 2019 using T-cell receptor beta sequencing. Library generation was performed with PCR. Reads for this sample came from an Illumina HiSeq 4000. High-throughput sequencing was used to profile the CDR3 region of the TCR beta-chain in every patient. The paper's data handling went like this. The researchers built a classifier to tell apart papillary thyroid cancer patients with distant metastasis, based on CDR3 differences among clinicopathological groups. To measure repertoire diversity the researchers used the Shannon index, while the Morisita-Horn index served to gauge how similar the tumor and blood repertoires were. The raw public reads went through TCRdb reprocessing: fastp at Q25, MiXCR clone calling, in-frame beta chains kept. The V and J calls shown here were made by TCRdb, not taken from the authors' results. Present in this sample are more than 10,000 clones, 28% of which were seen just once. Clones ranked in the top ten supply 12% of the sample.

What was sequenced was tumor tissue. The rearrangement joined TRBV29-1 to TRBJ2-3; confidence is insufficient to name the D gene. This receptor was obtained from a female donor with papillary thyroid cancer or a benign thyroid nodule (not recorded which). Some clones in this sample may be carry-over from other donors' samples. The encoded CDR3 is CSVEVGETDTQYF. The sequenced DNA is TGCAGCGTTGAAGTCGGAGAAACAGATACGCAGTATTTT.